Below are 7 T cell receptor beta chains sequenced from a single sample in a study of blood T cell repertoires in COVID-19. Some clones are missing from TCRdb's copy, which holds only in-frame ones; the method was immunoSEQ multiplex PCR. The sample has approximately 260,000 clones, approximately 90% seen once. Material for sequencing was peripheral blood. These receptors all stem from a man aged 18 to 30 with active or convalescent COVID-19.

Here the CDR3 reads CASSYSQGGEKLFF. The CDR3 DNA reads TGTGCCAGCAGTTACTCTCAGGGAGGTGAAAAACTGTTTTTT. V is TRBV6-5 and J is TRBJ1-4; TRBD1 is a possible D gene (5 bases). This CDR3 region has 14 residues. With 0 bases removed from V and 7 bases from J, the gap between germline ends came to 9 bases. Germline assignment: CDR1 MNHEY and CDR2 SVGAGI.

The rearrangement joins TRBV7-6 to TRBJ2-5; D might be TRBD1 (5 bases). This CDR3 region has 14 residues. The germline V gene encodes CDR1 SGHVS and CDR2 FNYEAQ. V was cut by 5 bases and J by 3 bases, with 13 bases left in between. CDR3 in DNA: TGTGCCAGCAGCGAAGACAGACTTGAAGAGACCCAGTACTTC. This gives the protein CASSEDRLEETQYF.

The V and J genes are TRBV10-2 and TRBJ2-5, with 7 bases identical to TRBD2. Looked up from germline, CDR1 is WSHSY and CDR2 is SAAADI. The trim removed 6 bases at V and 5 bases at J, leaving 12 bases unmatched. The CDR3 has 15 amino acids. The DNA of the CDR3 is TGCGCCAGCAGCCTAGCGGTGGGGGTCCTTGAGACCCAGTACTTC. This sequence encodes CASSLAVGVLETQYF.

V is TRBV3-1 (or the pseudogene TRBV3-2) and J is TRBJ2-2; 7 bases are a match to TRBD1. The CDR3 is 15 residues long. The V and J ends lost 1 base and 8 bases, in that order; junction bases with no gene match: 7. Germline V lookup: CDR1 LGHDT, CDR2 YNNKEL (reference sequence). The chain's CDR3 is CASSQVGRGTGELFF. CDR3 sequence (DNA): TGTGCCAGCAGCCAAGTGGGCAGGGGGACAGGGGAGCTGTTTTTT.

The chain links TRBV6-5 to TRBJ1-1; 9 bases are shared with TRBD1. Germline trimming cut 6 bases from V and 3 bases from J; bases unmatched to any gene: 8. The germline V gene has CDR1 MNHEY and CDR2 SVGAGI. This CDR3 has 15 amino acids. The CDR3 DNA reads as TGTGCCAGCAGCCTAGCACGGGACAGGGACACTGAAGCTTTCTTT. Protein sequence: CASSLARDRDTEAFF.

The J gene is TRBJ2-7, the V gene TRBV7-2; 11 bases agree with TRBD1. The germline V gene encodes CDR1 SGHTA and CDR2 FQGNSA. The CDR3 is 14 residues long. V was pared by 5 bases and J by 5 bases, with 5 bases of the junction left unmatched. The chain's CDR3 is CASSAGQGAHEQYF. CDR3 nucleotide sequence: TGTGCCAGCAGCGCCGGACAGGGGGCCCACGAGCAGTACTTC. Supplemented by reference TRBV7-2 and TRBJ2-7, the full variable domain reads GAGVSQSPSNKVTEKGKDVELRCDPISGHTALYWYRQSLGQGLEFLIYFQGNSAPDKSGLPSDRFSAERTGGSVSTLTIQRTQQEDSAVYLCASSAGQGAHEQYFGPGTRLTVT.

The V and J genes are TRBV19 and TRBJ1-6, with 7 bases lining up with TRBD1. The CDR3 has 15 amino acids. Germline loops: CDR1 LNHDA, CDR2 SQIVND (reference sequence). V shed 0 bases and J 6 bases; nucleotides not matched to a gene: 2. CDR3 loop: CASSIEGQTNSPLHF. CDR3 DNA: TGTGCCAGTAGTATAGAGGGACAGACTAATTCACCCCTCCACTTT.